This TCR beta chain came from a study of cytomegalovirus exposure and HLA in healthy donors. Findings of the study overall: A missense DCLRE1C variant was associated with V- and J-gene trimming of TCR beta chains in a later analysis, and an independent cohort replicated the association. The authors listed some 150 TCR beta chains as cytomegalovirus-associated. Both high specificity and high sensitivity reportedly marked the classifier's diagnosis of cytomegalovirus status.

PCR primers comprised 60 Vbeta and 13 Jbeta primers. The assay was immunoSEQ multiplex PCR, and TCRdb's table has in-frame clones only and misses some. The table shows some 150,000 clones, with 80% occurring only once. Each donor's status was that of a healthy bone marrow donor. Unmatched junction bases numbered 11, after V lost 5 bases and J lost 7 bases. This CDR3 has 14 residues. Germline V gene lookup returns CDR1 MDHEN and CDR2 SYDVKM. As for this clone: What it binds is not known.

This clonotype originated in a man aged 40-49 years in good health and CMV-seropositive. The sample consisted of PBMCs. The chain joins TRBV28 to TRBJ2-7; 7 bases map to TRBD1. CDR3 protein: CASSKSGQPGEQYF. For the CDR3, the DNA is TGTGCCAGCAGTAAGTCGGGACAGCCAGGAGAGCAGTACTTC.